Shown below are 13 T cell receptor beta chains from a single sample sequenced in a study of blood T cell repertoires in COVID-19. Sequencing was performed with immunoSEQ multiplex PCR; in TCRdb, only in-frame clones are kept and a portion is missing. The repertoire includes 300,000 to 400,000 clones, around nine tenths of them detected once, and 0.97% sits in the top ten. The sequencing input was PBMCs or T cells enriched from blood (not recorded which). The source is a woman in her 30s with acute COVID-19.

The gene calls are TRBV4-1 and TRBJ1-4; possibly TRBD1 for D (5 bases). The germline V gene has CDR1 MGHRA and CDR2 YSYEKL. Trimming took 0 bases from V and 7 from J, leaving 6 bases between them. This CDR3 comprises 13 residues. The CDR3: CASSQETVEKLFF. CDR3 DNA sequence: TGCGCCAGCAGCCAAGAGACAGTTGAAAAACTGTTTTTT.

Remarks on this clone: A junction boundary mismatches the germline segment, possibly from a read error. The chain employs TRBV7-9 and TRBJ1-5; a weak D match, TRBD1 (5 bases). The CDR3 runs 14 residues. Germline V gene lookup returns CDR1 SEHNR and CDR2 FQNEAQ (reference sequence). In DNA, the CDR3 is TGTGCCAGCAACTTAGGCGGGGGAGATCAGCCCCAGCATTTT. Translation gives CASNLGGGDQPQHF.

This sequence joins TRBV7-2 and TRBJ2-2; 14 bases match TRBD2. In germline, CDR1 is SGHTA, CDR2 FQGNSA. The V gene end was trimmed by 3 bases and the J gene end by 5 bases; junction bases not matched to a gene: 2. The CDR3 is made up of 16 amino acids. DNA of the CDR3: TGTGCCAGCAGCTTGGGACTAGCGGGGGTGACCGGGGAGCTGTTTTTT. Translation: CASSLGLAGVTGELFF.

As DNA, the CDR3 is TGTGCCAGCAGCGCGGTGGAGGTTGGGAATCAGCCCCAGCATTTT. This codes for CASSAVEVGNQPQHF. The chain uses TRBV5-8 and TRBJ1-5; D gene unclear. Trimming cost V 4 bases and J 4 bases, with 15 bases left between them. CDR1 and CDR2 (germline): SGHTS, YDEGEE. This CDR3 contains 15 residues. The whole variable domain, filled in from reference TRBV5-8 and TRBJ1-5, reads EAGVTQSPTHLIKTRGQQATLRCSPISGHTSVYWYQQALGLGLQFLLWYDEGEERNRGNFPPRFSGRQFPNYSSELNVNALELEDSALYLCASSAVEVGNQPQHFGDGTRLSIL.

The chain joins TRBV9 to TRBJ2-3, with D maybe TRBD1 (6 bases). Trimming took 3 bases from V and 2 from J, leaving 13 bases between them. The CDR3 runs 15 residues. Germline lookup yields CDR1 SGDLS and CDR2 YYNGEE. The CDR3 sequence is CASSAGAVNTDTQYF. The CDR3 DNA is TGTGCCAGCAGCGCAGGGGCAGTCAACACAGATACGCAGTATTTT.

J is TRBJ1-2 and V is TRBV12-3 or TRBV12-4; D is possibly TRBD1 (5 bases). Trimming removed 4 bases from V and 8 bases from J, with 11 bases in between. The CDR3 contains 12 residues. This CDR3 is CASSSTAGGYTF. The CDR3, as DNA: TGTGCCAGCAGTTCAACGGCAGGGGGCTACACCTTC.

CDR3 loop: CASSLLRPTGGTDTQYF. The DNA for the CDR3 is TGTGCCAGCAGCTTGCTTCGGCCTACAGGGGGTACAGATACGCAGTATTTT. The genes are TRBV5-5 and TRBJ2-3; 8 bases are shared with TRBD1. The length of the CDR3 is 17 residues. The germline V gene has CDR1 SGHKS and CDR2 YYEKEE (reference sequence). V lost 1 base, J lost 3 bases, and 10 bases stayed unmatched.

The chain employs TRBV30 and TRBJ1-1, with a tentative D call TRBD1 (5 bases). V shed 5 bases and J shed 1 base, with 5 bases lying between them. This CDR3 region has 11 residues. The V gene's germline CDR1 is GTSNPN and CDR2 SVGIG (reference sequence). CDR3 DNA sequence: TGTGCCTGGCAGGGGAACACTGAAGCTTTCTTT. Translation gives CAWQGNTEAFF.

The chain employs TRBV9 and TRBJ2-1; unclear D gene. The V end lost 1 base, the J end lost 10 bases, and 9 bases lay between the germline ends. Germline CDR1 SGDLS, CDR2 YYNGEE. The CDR3 covers 12 residues. CDR3 in amino acids: CASSVSGREQFF. CDR3 DNA sequence: TGTGCCAGCAGCGTAAGTGGCAGGGAGCAGTTCTTC.

This clone was picked up one time. The V gene is TRBV2, the J gene TRBJ2-7, with 8 bases lining up with TRBD1. With 6 bases clipped from V and 4 bases from J, the junction kept 20 bases outside the gene matches. This CDR3 contains 18 residues. CDR1 is SNHLY and CDR2 is FYNNEI in the germline V gene. The CDR3 coding sequence is TGTGCCAGCAGCCTCAGTCCCGGGACAGGACGGAGGGGGTACGAGCAGTACTTC. This gives the protein CASSLSPGTGRRGYEQYF.

J is TRBJ2-7 and V is TRBV7-2, with D possibly TRBD2 on 5 matching bases. The CDR3 sequence is 15 residues long. CDR1 is SGHTA, CDR2 FQGNSA, per germline. V was clipped by 1 base and J by 2 bases, with 12 bases between them. CDR3 sequence reads: CASSLGAEVTYEQYF. For the CDR3, the DNA is TGTGCCAGCAGCTTAGGCGCGGAGGTTACCTACGAGCAGTACTTC.

The genes are TRBV3-1 (or the pseudogene TRBV3-2) and TRBJ1-1, with TRBD1 identical over 9 bases. J lost 3 bases, V lost 1 base, and 9 bases had no gene match. Germline V gives CDR1 LGHDT, CDR2 YNNKEL (reference sequence). The length of the CDR3 is 17 residues. This CDR3 is CASSQVRDRVQDTEAFF. CDR3 coding DNA: TGTGCCAGCAGCCAAGTGAGGGACAGGGTGCAGGACACTGAAGCTTTCTTT.

This rearrangement joins TRBV13 to TRBJ2-3, with TRBD1 matching over 11 bases. Losses at the gene ends were 5 bases for V and 4 bases for J; bases not matched to a gene: 5. The CDR3 is 15 residues long. CDR1 is PRHDT, CDR2 FYEKMQ, per germline (reference sequence). DNA of the CDR3: TGTGCCAGCAGCCCGGGACAGGGGGGCGCAGATACGCAGTATTTT. It codes for CASSPGQGGADTQYF.